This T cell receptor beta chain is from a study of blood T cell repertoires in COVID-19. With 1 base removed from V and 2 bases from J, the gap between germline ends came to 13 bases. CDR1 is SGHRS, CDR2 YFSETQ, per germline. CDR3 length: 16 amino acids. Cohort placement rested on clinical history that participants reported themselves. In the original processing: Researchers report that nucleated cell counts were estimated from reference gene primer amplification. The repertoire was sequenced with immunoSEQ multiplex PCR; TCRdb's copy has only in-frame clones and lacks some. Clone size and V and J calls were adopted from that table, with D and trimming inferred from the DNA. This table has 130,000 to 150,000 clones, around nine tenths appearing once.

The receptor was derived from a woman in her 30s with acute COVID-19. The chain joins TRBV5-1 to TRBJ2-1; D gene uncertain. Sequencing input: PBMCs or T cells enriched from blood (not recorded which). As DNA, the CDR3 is TGCGCCAGCAGCTTGATTCCGAGCGCCACCTACAATGAGCAGTTCTTC. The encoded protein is CASSLIPSATYNEQFF.